Listed below are T cell receptor beta chains from one sample, sequenced in a study of blood T cells in healthy people across ages. Via MiXCR, TCRdb re-called the 5' RACE reads, giving one row per CDR3 protein. Here the sample spans 890,000 or so distinct CDR3 sequences, roughly 60% being singletons. The specimen was blood. The receptors originated from a man in his thirties or forties in good health. CDR3s include the opening cysteine and the closing phenylalanine or tryptophan. Fields, in order: V gene, J gene, D gene, clone size, CDR3 DNA, CDR3 protein. The D gene is left open where the match is weak. For some rows the clone size is stated as once, few or many, or as a class when expanded; others skip it.

TRBV28	TRBJ2-7	TRBD2	NA	TGTGCCAGCAGGACGGGGGGGAGCTCCTACGAGCAGTACTTC	CASRTGGSSYEQYF
TRBV7-2	TRBJ2-4	NA	NA	TGTGCCAGCAGCTTGTTAGGGTTCAAAAACATTCAGTACTTC	CASSLLGFKNIQYF
TRBV6-6	TRBJ2-7	TRBD1	NA	TGTGCCAGCAGTCCGGCTGCCGACAGGGCGGGCGAGCAGTACTTC	CASSPAADRAGEQYF
TRBV5-6	TRBJ1-2	NA	NA	TGTGCCAGCAGAGAAGAAACAGGGTCCGGCTATGGCTACACCTTC	CASREETGSGYGYTF
TRBV10-3	TRBJ1-5	NA	once	TGCGCCATCAGTGAACGGGCGACGAGGGATCAGCCCCAGCATTTT	CAISERATRDQPQHF
TRBV7-6	TRBJ2-7	TRBD1	NA	TGTGCCAGCAGCCCTGGGGACAGCGAGCAGTACTTC	CASSPGDSEQYF
TRBV12-3/TRBV12-4	TRBJ1-5	TRBD1	NA	TGTGCCAGCAGTCACACAGGGGATCTTCAGCCCCAGCATTTT	CASSHTGDLQPQHF
TRBV12-3/TRBV12-4	TRBJ1-5	NA	NA	TGTGCCAGCAGGGCAGGGACGAGCAATCAGCCCCAGCATTTT	CASRAGTSNQPQHF
TRBV21-1	TRBJ2-4	NA	NA	TGTGCCAGTCCTGTTGGGACCAAAAACGTTCAGTACTTC	CASPVGTKNVQYF
TRBV7-2	TRBJ2-7	NA	NA	TGTGCCAGCACCATGATGGGCAGGGGTTACGAGCAGTACTTC	CASTMMGRGYEQYF
TRBV28	TRBJ2-7	NA	many	TGTGCCAGCAGTTTAAAAGGGTTCTCCTACGAGCAGTACTTC	CASSLKGFSYEQYF
TRBV3-1	TRBJ2-5	TRBD2	NA	TGTGCCAGCAGCCACCCAACTAGCGGGGGGTTGTTGGAGACCCAGTACTTC	CASSHPTSGGLLETQYF
TRBV5-1	TRBJ2-2	TRBD1	NA	TGCGCCAGCAGCTGGACAGGGCTCGGCACCGGGGAGCTGTTTTTT	CASSWTGLGTGELFF
TRBV14	TRBJ1-2	TRBD1	few	TGTGCCAGCAGCCTCGGGACAGGGGGCTATGGCTACACCTTC	CASSLGTGGYGYTF
TRBV15	TRBJ2-7	NA	NA	TGTGCCACCAGCAGAGAAAGGGCGGGGCTTTCCTACGAGCAGTACTTC	CATSRERAGLSYEQYF
TRBV7-2	TRBJ2-5	TRBD1	NA	TGTGCCAGCAGCTCGGGACAGGGGGCCGGTGAGACCCAGTACTTC	CASSSGQGAGETQYF
TRBV6-1	TRBJ2-6	NA	NA	TGTGCCGGCAAACCAGGGATAGGCTCTGGGGCCAACGTCCTGACTTTC	CAGKPGIGSGANVLTF
TRBV12-3/TRBV12-4	TRBJ1-2	TRBD1	NA	TGTGCCAGCAGTCTTTGGACAGGGGAAAACTATGGCTACACCTTC	CASSLWTGENYGYTF
TRBV7-2	TRBJ2-5	NA	few	TGTGCCAGCAGCCCCCAGAAGTACCAAGAGACCCAGTACTTC	CASSPQKYQETQYF
TRBV20-1	TRBJ2-1	NA	NA	TGCAGTGCTAGAGAAATGACTAGCAATGAGCAGTTCTTC	CSAREMTSNEQFF
TRBV7-7	TRBJ2-5	NA	NA	TGTGCTAGCAGCTTAGACATAGCTGGGGAGACCCAGTACTTC	CASSLDIAGETQYF
TRBV20-1	TRBJ1-2	NA	few	TGCAGCGTGGACAGTCGGCGGGGCTACACCTTC	CSVDSRRGYTF
TRBV6-6	TRBJ1-2	TRBD1	once	TGTGCCAGCAGCCGGGACCAAACGGACAGGGTGTTATCTGGCTACACCTTC	CASSRDQTDRVLSGYTF
TRBV24-1	TRBJ2-1	NA	few	TGTGCCACCTCCTCAACTGGGAATGAGCAGTTCTTC	CATSSTGNEQFF
TRBV7-9	TRBJ2-3	NA	NA	TGTGCCAGCAGCTCGAATGGTTTCACAGATACGCAGTATTTT	CASSSNGFTDTQYF
TRBV28	TRBJ2-6	NA	few	TGTGCCAGCAAACCTCAGGGATCTGGGGCCAACGTCCTGACTTTC	CASKPQGSGANVLTF
TRBV27	TRBJ2-1	TRBD1	NA	TGTGCCAGCAGTTCGATTCGGACAGGTGGGCAGTTCTTC	CASSSIRTGGQFF
TRBV20-1	TRBJ2-1	NA	NA	TGCAGTGCCCCGGAGGGGAGGTACAATGAGCAGTTCTTC	CSAPEGRYNEQFF
TRBV7-2	TRBJ1-1	NA	few	TGTGCCAGCAGCCGTCCCGGGGGCAACACTGAAGCTTTCTTT	CASSRPGGNTEAFF
TRBV12-3/TRBV12-4	TRBJ2-3	TRBD1	NA	TGTGCCAGCAGTAGACAGGGCACCCAGAAAGATACGCAGTATTTT	CASSRQGTQKDTQYF
TRBV29-1	TRBJ2-3	TRBD1	NA	TGCAGCGTCCCAACAGGGGGCACAGATACGCAGTATTTT	CSVPTGGTDTQYF
TRBV4-3	TRBJ2-7	TRBD1	few	TGCGCCAGCAGCCGAACAACCGGGACAGGGGTTGGCTACGAGCAGTACTTC	CASSRTTGTGVGYEQYF
TRBV5-6	TRBJ2-6	NA	NA	TGTGCCAGCAGCCGGTGGAATGGGGTCGGGGCCAACGTCCTGACTTTC	CASSRWNGVGANVLTF
TRBV12-3/TRBV12-4	TRBJ1-2	TRBD1	NA	TGTGCCAGCAGTCCCAGGACAGGGGGAACAGGGTCTTATGGCTACACCTTC	CASSPRTGGTGSYGYTF
TRBV12-3/TRBV12-4	TRBJ1-6	NA	NA	TGTGCCAGCACGACCTCAAAGCGTTCACCCCTCCACTTT	CASTTSKRSPLHF
TRBV30	TRBJ2-7	NA	NA	TGTGCCTGGAGTGTAGGACCGATTAGCTCCTACGAGCAGTACTTC	CAWSVGPISSYEQYF
TRBV15	TRBJ2-3	TRBD1	NA	TGTGCCACCAGCAGAGATCGGGACAGGGGTGCAGATACGCAGTATTTT	CATSRDRDRGADTQYF
TRBV13	TRBJ2-3	TRBD2	NA	TGTGCCAGCAGCTCCATGGCGCGGGGGGGCACAGATACGCAGTATTTT	CASSSMARGGTDTQYF
TRBV4-3	TRBJ1-2	NA	NA	TGCGCCAGCAGCCAGCCAGGTGTGGCCCTTTATGGCTACACCTTC	CASSQPGVALYGYTF
TRBV3-1	TRBJ2-5	NA	few	TGTGCCAGCAGCCACTCCAGAGAGACCCAGTACTTC	CASSHSRETQYF
TRBV28	TRBJ2-5	NA	NA	TGTGCCAGCAGTTTCGAACAGGGTTGGGAGACCCAGTACTTC	CASSFEQGWETQYF
TRBV29-1	TRBJ2-5	NA	few	TGCAGCGTTGGACCCCCATTGGGACGTCTCCAAGAGACCCAGTACTTC	CSVGPPLGRLQETQYF
TRBV20-1	TRBJ2-7	TRBD2	NA	TGCAGTGCTAGTGGACTAGCGGACTCCTACGAGCAGTACTTC	CSASGLADSYEQYF
TRBV5-1	TRBJ2-7	NA	NA	TGCGCCAGCACCTTTATAGGGGCGACCTACGAGCAGTACTTC	CASTFIGATYEQYF
TRBV7-9	TRBJ2-5	NA	NA	TGTGCCAGCAGCCCCGGAGGGGTCCGCCAAGAGACCCAGTACTTC	CASSPGGVRQETQYF
TRBV20-1	TRBJ2-3	TRBD2	NA	TGCAGTGCTGCTGGTCCCGGGACTAGCGGGGGGGCCGGAGATACGCAGTATTTT	CSAAGPGTSGGAGDTQYF
TRBV20-1	TRBJ1-1	NA	few	TGCAGTGCTTTCGCCGGGGGCGTGAACACTGAAGCTTTCTTT	CSAFAGGVNTEAFF
TRBV6-1	TRBJ1-2	NA	few	TGTGCCAGCAGTGAAGGGGCAGGGCGCCGAAGCTATGGCTACACCTTC	CASSEGAGRRSYGYTF
TRBV6-5	TRBJ2-7	NA	once	TGTGCCAGCAGTGCCTGGGGACCGCCCTACGAGCAGTACTTC	CASSAWGPPYEQYF
TRBV3-1	TRBJ1-1	NA	NA	TGTGCCAGCAGCCAAGATACTTTGTTGGCACGCTCGAACACTGAAGCTTTCTTT	CASSQDTLLARSNTEAFF
TRBV12-3/TRBV12-4	TRBJ2-7	NA	few	TGTGCCAGCAGTCCGACTTATTCCTACGAGCAGTACTTC	CASSPTYSYEQYF
TRBV7-3	TRBJ2-3	NA	NA	TGTGCCAGCGGCGCCCTAGGGGCAGATACGCAGTATTTT	CASGALGADTQYF
TRBV6-2/TRBV6-3	TRBJ2-7	TRBD2	NA	TGTGCCAGCACCGACTCTAGCGGGGGAGTATACGAGCAGTACTTC	CASTDSSGGVYEQYF
TRBV20-1	TRBJ2-7	NA	NA	TGCAGTGCGAGTGGGAGGTACGAGCAGTACTTC	CSASGRYEQYF